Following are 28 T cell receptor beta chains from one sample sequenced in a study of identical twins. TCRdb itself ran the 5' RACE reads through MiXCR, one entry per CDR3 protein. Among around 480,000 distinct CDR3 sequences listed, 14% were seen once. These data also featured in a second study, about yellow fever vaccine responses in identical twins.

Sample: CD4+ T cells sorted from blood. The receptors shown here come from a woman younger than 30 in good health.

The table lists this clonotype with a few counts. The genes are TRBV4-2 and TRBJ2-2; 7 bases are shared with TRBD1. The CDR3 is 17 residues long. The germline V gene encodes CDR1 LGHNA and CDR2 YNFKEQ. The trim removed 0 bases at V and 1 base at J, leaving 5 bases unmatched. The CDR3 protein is CASSQDFWTGNTGELFF. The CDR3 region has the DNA TGTGCCAGCAGCCAAGATTTTTGGACAGGGAACACCGGGGAGCTGTTTTTT.

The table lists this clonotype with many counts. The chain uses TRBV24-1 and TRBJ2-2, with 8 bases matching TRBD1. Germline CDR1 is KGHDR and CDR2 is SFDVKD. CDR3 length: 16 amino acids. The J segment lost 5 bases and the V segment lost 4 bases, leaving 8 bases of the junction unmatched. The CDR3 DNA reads TGTGCCACCAGTGAAACAACAGGGGGACGAACCGGGGAGCTGTTTTTT. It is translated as CATSETTGGRTGELFF.

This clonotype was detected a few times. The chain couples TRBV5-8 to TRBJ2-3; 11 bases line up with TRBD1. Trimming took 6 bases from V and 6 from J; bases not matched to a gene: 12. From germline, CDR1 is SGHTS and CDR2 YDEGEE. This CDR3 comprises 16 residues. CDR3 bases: TGTGCCAGCACCTTCCGTTGGGGACAGGGGGTGGATACGCAGTATTTT. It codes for CASTFRWGQGVDTQYF.

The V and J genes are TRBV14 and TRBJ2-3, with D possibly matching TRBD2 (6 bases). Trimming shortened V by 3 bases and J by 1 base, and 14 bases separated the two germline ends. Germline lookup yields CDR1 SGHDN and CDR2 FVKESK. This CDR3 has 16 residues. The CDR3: CASSHGTGVRTDTQYF. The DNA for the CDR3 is TGTGCCAGCAGCCATGGGACGGGGGTCCGCACAGATACGCAGTATTTT.

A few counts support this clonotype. In nucleotides, the CDR3 is TGTGCCAGCAGCACTTCCCCCACTCGTACGTTGGAGACCCAGTACTTC. Translation gives CASSTSPTRTLETQYF. V gene TRBV27 combines with J gene TRBJ2-5, with D uncertain. Germline-derived CDR1 and CDR2 are MNHEY and SMNVEV (reference sequence). Deletions cut 6 bases from V and 5 bases from J, with 22 bases between. The CDR3 sequence is 16 residues long.

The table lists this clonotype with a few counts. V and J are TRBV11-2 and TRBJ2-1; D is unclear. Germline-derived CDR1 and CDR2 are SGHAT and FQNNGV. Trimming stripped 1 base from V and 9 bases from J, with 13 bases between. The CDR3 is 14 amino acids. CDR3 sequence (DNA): TGTGCCAGCAGCTTAGTCGAATTAGAAGGTGAGCAGTTCTTC. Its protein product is CASSLVELEGEQFF.

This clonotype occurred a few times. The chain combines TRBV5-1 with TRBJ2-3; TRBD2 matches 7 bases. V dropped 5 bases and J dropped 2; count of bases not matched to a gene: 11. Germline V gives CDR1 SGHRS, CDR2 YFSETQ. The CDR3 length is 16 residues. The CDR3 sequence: CASRSGSSGTTDTQYF. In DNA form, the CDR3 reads TGCGCCAGCAGATCAGGGTCTAGCGGAACCACAGATACGCAGTATTTT.

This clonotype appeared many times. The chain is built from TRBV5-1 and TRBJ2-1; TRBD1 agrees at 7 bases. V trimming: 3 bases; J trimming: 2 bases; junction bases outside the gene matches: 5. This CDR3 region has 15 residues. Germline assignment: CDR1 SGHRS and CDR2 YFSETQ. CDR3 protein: CASSSGQLAYNEQFF. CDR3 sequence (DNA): TGCGCCAGCAGCTCGGGACAGCTGGCCTACAATGAGCAGTTCTTC.

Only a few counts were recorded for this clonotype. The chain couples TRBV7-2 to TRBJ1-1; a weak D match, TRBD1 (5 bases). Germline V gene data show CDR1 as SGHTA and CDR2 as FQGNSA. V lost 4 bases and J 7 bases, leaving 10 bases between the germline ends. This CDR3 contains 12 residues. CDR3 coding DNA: TGTGCCAGCAGCTCTACAGGCTATGAAGCTTTCTTT. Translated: CASSSTGYEAFF.

The CDR3 is CASSYQGETQYF. The CDR3 DNA sequence: TGCGCCAGCAGTTACCAGGGGGAGACCCAGTACTTC. The chain recombines TRBV5-1 with TRBJ2-5; a weak D match, TRBD1 (6 bases). The length of the CDR3 is 12 residues. V was pared by 5 bases and J by 5 bases, with 10 bases between. In germline, CDR1 is SGHRS, CDR2 YFSETQ. Looking up the rest from reference TRBV5-1 and TRBJ2-5 gives the full variable domain: KAGVTQTPRYLIKTRGQQVTLSCSPISGHRSVSWYQQTPGQGLQFLFEYFSETQRNKGNFPGRFSGRQFSNSRSEMNVSTLELGDSALYLCASSYQGETQYFGPGTRLLVL.

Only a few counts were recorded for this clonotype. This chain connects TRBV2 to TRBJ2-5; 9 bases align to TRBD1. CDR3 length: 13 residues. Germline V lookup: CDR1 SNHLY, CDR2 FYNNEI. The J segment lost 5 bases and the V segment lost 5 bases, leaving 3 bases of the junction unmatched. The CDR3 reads CASSMDRGETQYF. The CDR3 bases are TGTGCCAGCAGTATGGACAGGGGTGAGACCCAGTACTTC. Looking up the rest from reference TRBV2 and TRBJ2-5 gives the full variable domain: EPEVTQTPSHQVTQMGQEVILRCVPISNHLYFYWYRQILGQKVEFLVSFYNNEISEKSEIFDDQFSVERPDGSNFTLKIRSTKLEDSAMYFCASSMDRGETQYFGPGTRLLVL.

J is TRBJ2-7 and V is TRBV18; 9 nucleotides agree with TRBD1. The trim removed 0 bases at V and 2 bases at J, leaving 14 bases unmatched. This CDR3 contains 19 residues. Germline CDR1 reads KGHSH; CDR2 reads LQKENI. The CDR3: CASSPPAFPGQGRTYEQYF. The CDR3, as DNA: TGTGCCAGCTCACCACCGGCCTTCCCCGGACAGGGGAGAACCTACGAGCAGTACTTC.

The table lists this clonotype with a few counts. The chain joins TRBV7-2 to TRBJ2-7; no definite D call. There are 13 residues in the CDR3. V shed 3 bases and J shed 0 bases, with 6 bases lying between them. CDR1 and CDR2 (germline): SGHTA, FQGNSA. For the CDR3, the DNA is TGTGCCAGCAGCTTCTACATCTCCTACGAGCAGTACTTC. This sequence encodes CASSFYISYEQYF.

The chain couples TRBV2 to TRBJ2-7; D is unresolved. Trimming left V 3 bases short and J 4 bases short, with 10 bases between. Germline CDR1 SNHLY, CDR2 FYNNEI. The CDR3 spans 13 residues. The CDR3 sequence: CASSDNSLYEQYF. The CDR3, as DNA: TGTGCCAGCAGTGATAACAGCTTATACGAGCAGTACTTC.

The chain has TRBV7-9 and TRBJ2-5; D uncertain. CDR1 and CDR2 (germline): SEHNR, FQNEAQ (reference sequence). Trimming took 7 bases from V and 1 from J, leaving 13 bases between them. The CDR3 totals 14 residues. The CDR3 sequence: CASTPLPLQETQYF. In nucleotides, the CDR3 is TGTGCCAGCACCCCACTCCCACTCCAAGAGACCCAGTACTTC.

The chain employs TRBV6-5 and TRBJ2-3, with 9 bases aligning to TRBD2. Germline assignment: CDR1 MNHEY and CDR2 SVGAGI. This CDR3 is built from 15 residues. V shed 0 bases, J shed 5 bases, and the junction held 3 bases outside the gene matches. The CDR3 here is CASSYSGSGRDTQYF. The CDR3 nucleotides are TGTGCCAGCAGTTACTCGGGTAGCGGGAGAGATACGCAGTATTTT.

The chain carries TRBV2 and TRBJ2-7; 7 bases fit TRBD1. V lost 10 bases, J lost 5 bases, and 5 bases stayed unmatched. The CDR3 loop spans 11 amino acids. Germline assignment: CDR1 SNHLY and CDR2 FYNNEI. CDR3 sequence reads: CAIRTGDEQYF. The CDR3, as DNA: TGTGCCATCAGAACAGGGGACGAGCAGTACTTC.

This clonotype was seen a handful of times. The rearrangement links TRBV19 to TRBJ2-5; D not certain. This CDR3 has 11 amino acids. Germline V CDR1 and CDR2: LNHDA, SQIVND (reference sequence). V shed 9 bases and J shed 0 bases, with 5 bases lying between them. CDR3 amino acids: CARTDQETQYF. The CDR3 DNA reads TGTGCCAGAACAGACCAAGAGACCCAGTACTTC.

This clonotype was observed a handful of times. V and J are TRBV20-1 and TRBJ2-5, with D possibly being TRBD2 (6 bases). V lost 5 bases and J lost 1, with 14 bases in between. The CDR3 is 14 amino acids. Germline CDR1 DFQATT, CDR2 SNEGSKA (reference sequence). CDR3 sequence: CSAARLVGQETQYF. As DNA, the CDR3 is TGCAGTGCTGCAAGACTAGTGGGCCAAGAGACCCAGTACTTC.

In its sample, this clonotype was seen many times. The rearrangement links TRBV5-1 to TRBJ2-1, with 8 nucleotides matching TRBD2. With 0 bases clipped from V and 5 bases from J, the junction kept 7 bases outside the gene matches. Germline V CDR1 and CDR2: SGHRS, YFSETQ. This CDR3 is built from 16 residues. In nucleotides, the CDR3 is TGCGCCAGCAGCTTGGTTTTCACTAGCGGCGACAATGAGCAGTTCTTC. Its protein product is CASSLVFTSGDNEQFF.

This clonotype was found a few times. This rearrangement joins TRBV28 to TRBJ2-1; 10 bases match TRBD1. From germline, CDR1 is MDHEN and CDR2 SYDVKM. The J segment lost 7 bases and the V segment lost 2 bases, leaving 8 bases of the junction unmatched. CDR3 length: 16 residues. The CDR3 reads CASSLISRGQGNEQFF. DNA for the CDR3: TGTGCCAGCAGTTTAATCAGCCGGGGACAGGGGAATGAGCAGTTCTTC.

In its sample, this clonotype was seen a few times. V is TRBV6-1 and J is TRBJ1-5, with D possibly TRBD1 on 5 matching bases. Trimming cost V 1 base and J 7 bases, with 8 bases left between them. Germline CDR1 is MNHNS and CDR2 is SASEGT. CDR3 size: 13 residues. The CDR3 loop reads CASSEVWGQPQHF. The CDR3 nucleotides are TGTGCCAGCAGTGAAGTTTGGGGCCAGCCCCAGCATTTT.

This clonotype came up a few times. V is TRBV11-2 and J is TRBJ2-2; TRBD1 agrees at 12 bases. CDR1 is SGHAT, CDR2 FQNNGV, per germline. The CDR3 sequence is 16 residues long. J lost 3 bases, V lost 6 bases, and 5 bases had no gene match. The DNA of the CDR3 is TGTGCCAGCAGTCCCGGGACAGGGGGCTACACCGGGGAGCTGTTTTTT. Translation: CASSPGTGGYTGELFF.

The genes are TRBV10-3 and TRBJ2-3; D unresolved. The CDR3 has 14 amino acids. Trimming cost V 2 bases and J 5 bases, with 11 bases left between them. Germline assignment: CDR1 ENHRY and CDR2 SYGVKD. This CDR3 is CAISEVGIQDTQYF. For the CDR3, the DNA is TGTGCCATCAGTGAGGTCGGTATTCAAGATACGCAGTATTTT.

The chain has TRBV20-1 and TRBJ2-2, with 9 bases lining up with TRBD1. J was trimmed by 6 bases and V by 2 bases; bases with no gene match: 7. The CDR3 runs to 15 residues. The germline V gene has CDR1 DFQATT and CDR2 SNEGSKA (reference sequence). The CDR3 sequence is CSARTGTGISGELFF. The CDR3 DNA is TGCAGTGCTAGAACCGGGACAGGGATCTCCGGGGAGCTGTTTTTT.

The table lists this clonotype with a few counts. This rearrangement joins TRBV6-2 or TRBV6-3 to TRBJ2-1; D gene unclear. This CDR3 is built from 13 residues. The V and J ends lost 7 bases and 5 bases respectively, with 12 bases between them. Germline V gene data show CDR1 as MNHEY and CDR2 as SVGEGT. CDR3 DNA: TGTGCCAGCACCAACCGGATGGACAATGAGCAGTTCTTC. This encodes CASTNRMDNEQFF.

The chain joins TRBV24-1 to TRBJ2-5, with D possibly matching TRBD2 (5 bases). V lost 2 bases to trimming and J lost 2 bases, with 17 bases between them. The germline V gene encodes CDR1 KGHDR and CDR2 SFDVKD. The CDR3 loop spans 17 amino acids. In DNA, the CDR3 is TGTGCCACCAGTGATTCGGGAACAAGGGTGGAGCAAGAGACCCAGTACTTC. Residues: CATSDSGTRVEQETQYF.

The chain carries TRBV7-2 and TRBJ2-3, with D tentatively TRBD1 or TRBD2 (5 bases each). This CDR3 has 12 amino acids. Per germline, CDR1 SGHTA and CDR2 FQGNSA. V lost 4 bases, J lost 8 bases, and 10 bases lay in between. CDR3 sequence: CASSYYGGTQYF. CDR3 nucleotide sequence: TGTGCCAGCAGCTATTATGGGGGTACGCAGTATTTT.